Presented here are 26 T cell receptor beta chains from one specimen sequenced in a study of blood T cell repertoires in COVID-19. Some clones are missing from TCRdb's copy, which holds only in-frame ones; the method was immunoSEQ multiplex PCR. The table shows about 230,000 clones, with 65% to 90% occurring only once. The specimen sequenced was peripheral blood. These receptors were collected from a woman aged 45-65 years with acute or convalescent COVID-19.

This clone was seen only a few times. The rearrangement links TRBV5-4 to TRBJ2-1, with TRBD2 identical over 11 bases. The CDR3 sequence is 16 residues long. After removal of 4 bases from V and 3 bases from J, the junction contained 6 bases not matched to a gene. The germline V gene has CDR1 SGHNT and CDR2 YYREEE (reference sequence). The DNA for the CDR3 is TGTGCCAGCAGCGCCCCTAGCGGGGGGAGCTACAATGAGCAGTTCTTC. Its protein is CASSAPSGGSYNEQFF. Drawing the rest from reference TRBV5-4 and TRBJ2-1, the complete variable domain is ETGVTQSPTHLIKTRGQQVTLRCSSQSGHNTVSWYQQALGQGPQFIFQYYREEENGRGNFPPRFSGLQFPNYSSELNVNALELDDSALYLCASSAPSGGSYNEQFFGPGTRLTVL.

The V and J genes are TRBV2 and TRBJ2-1; 9 bases map to TRBD2. With V trimmed by 6 bases and J by 2 bases, 8 bases remained unmatched. This CDR3 has 16 amino acids. Germline V CDR1 and CDR2: SNHLY, FYNNEI. This CDR3 reads CASSETSGRTYNEQFF. The CDR3 region has the DNA TGTGCCAGCAGCGAAACTAGCGGGCGGACCTACAATGAGCAGTTCTTC. The full variable domain, rest sourced from reference TRBV2 and TRBJ2-1, is EPEVTQTPSHQVTQMGQEVILRCVPISNHLYFYWYRQILGQKVEFLVSFYNNEISEKSEIFDDQFSVERPDGSNFTLKIRSTKLEDSAMYFCASSETSGRTYNEQFFGPGTRLTVL.

V is TRBV29-1 and J is TRBJ2-3, with D maybe TRBD2 (5 bases). V was clipped by 7 bases and J by 5 bases, with 13 bases between them. Germline assignment: CDR1 SQVTM and CDR2 ANQGSEA. This CDR3 has 12 amino acids. Here the CDR3 DNA reads TGCAGCGCACTCCTCCGGGAAGATACGCAGTATTTT. Amino acids: CSALLREDTQYF.

This rearrangement joins TRBV19 to TRBJ2-1, with 12 bases aligning to TRBD2. The CDR3 length is 15 residues. Germline V gene lookup returns CDR1 LNHDA and CDR2 SQIVND (reference sequence). With 6 bases clipped from V and 1 base from J, the junction kept 1 base outside the gene matches. The DNA for the CDR3 is TGTGCCAGTAGGGGACTAGCGGGTTCCTACAATGAGCAGTTCTTC. This gives the protein CASRGLAGSYNEQFF.

This chain connects TRBV27 to TRBJ1-6, with D perhaps TRBD1 (6 bases). This CDR3 is 16 amino acids long. CDR1 and CDR2 from the germline V gene are MNHEY and SMNVEV (reference sequence). V lost 3 bases to trimming and J lost 4 bases, with 13 bases between them. The CDR3 coding sequence is TGTGCCAGCAGTTTCCTCCCAGGGGTTTATAATTCACCCCTCCACTTT. Its translation is CASSFLPGVYNSPLHF.

The V gene is TRBV3-1 (or the pseudogene TRBV3-2), the J gene TRBJ2-5; 9 bases are a match to TRBD1. V lost 6 bases, J lost 5 bases, and 13 bases stayed unmatched. The CDR3 sequence is 16 residues long. Germline lookup yields CDR1 LGHDT and CDR2 YNNKEL (reference sequence). CDR3 in amino acids: CASRDENRGRTETQYF. In DNA form, the CDR3 reads TGTGCCAGCAGGGACGAAAACAGGGGGCGCACCGAGACCCAGTACTTC.

The chain combines TRBV5-1 with TRBJ1-1, with 8 positions matching TRBD1. Germline lookup yields CDR1 SGHRS and CDR2 YFSETQ. Unmatched junction bases numbered 4, after V lost 0 bases and J lost 0 bases. This CDR3 spans 16 amino acids. The CDR3 DNA follows: TGCGCCAGCAGCTTGGCCCAGGGGGCCATGAACACTGAAGCTTTCTTT. Encoded protein: CASSLAQGAMNTEAFF.

V and J are TRBV15 and TRBJ2-7; no firm D call. CDR1 LNHNV and CDR2 YYDKDF come from the germline V gene (reference sequence). This CDR3 is 14 amino acids long. V lost 0 bases to trimming and J lost 1 base, with 7 bases between them. CDR3 sequence: CATSREHNSYEQYF. CDR3 nucleotide sequence: TGTGCCACCAGCAGAGAACACAATTCCTACGAGCAGTACTTC.

This clone was picked up a small number of times. This sequence joins TRBV27 and TRBJ1-4, with a tentative D call TRBD1 (5 bases). V was pared by 5 bases and J by 8 bases, with 12 bases between. Germline loops: CDR1 MNHEY, CDR2 SMNVEV (reference sequence). This CDR3 is built from 13 residues. The CDR3 DNA reads as TGTGCCAGCAGTCGGGACTTGGGGGAAAAACTGTTTTTT. It yields the protein CASSRDLGEKLFF.

The CDR3 loop is CASRVGINNSPLHF. As DNA, the CDR3 is TGTGCCAGCAGGGTGGGCATTAATAATTCACCCCTCCACTTT. The chain links TRBV6-5 to TRBJ1-6; D is unclear. The V and J ends lost 6 bases and 5 bases respectively, with 11 bases between them. The CDR3 loop spans 14 amino acids. In germline, CDR1 is MNHEY, CDR2 SVGAGI.

The J gene is TRBJ1-6, the V gene TRBV27, with 8 bases lining up with TRBD1. Germline V gene lookup returns CDR1 MNHEY and CDR2 SMNVEV (reference sequence). V was pared by 5 bases and J by 10 bases, with 13 bases of the junction left unmatched. The CDR3 length is 16 residues. CDR3 nucleotides: TGTGCCAGCAGTGCCCCCGGACAGGGACGGGGGTCACCCCTCCACTTT. Amino acids: CASSAPGQGRGSPLHF.

The J gene is TRBJ1-2, the V gene TRBV6-5; D is perhaps TRBD1 (5 bases). This CDR3 is built from 16 residues. Trimming removed 1 base from V and 4 bases from J, with 16 bases in between. CDR1 and CDR2 from the germline V gene are MNHEY and SVGAGI. CDR3 in DNA: TGTGCCAGCAGTTACTACCTGAGCAGGACAAGCTATGGCTACACCTTC. Residues: CASSYYLSRTSYGYTF.

J is TRBJ2-7 and V is TRBV4-1; D is unclear. The CDR3 spans 15 residues. V gave up 1 base and J gave up 5 bases, with 15 bases separating them. The germline gives CDR1 MGHRA, CDR2 YSYEKL. CDR3 residues: CASSQGHGSLDEQYF. CDR3 in DNA: TGCGCCAGCAGCCAAGGACACGGATCGCTTGACGAGCAGTACTTC.

The chain couples TRBV28 to TRBJ2-2, with a tentative D call TRBD2 (5 bases). The CDR3 is 17 amino acids. Trimming removed 4 bases from V and 1 base from J, with 16 bases in between. In germline, CDR1 is MDHEN, CDR2 SYDVKM. The CDR3, as DNA: TGTGCCAGCAGTTCCCCATGGTCAAGCGGGAACACCGGGGAGCTGTTTTTT. Translated, it gives CASSSPWSSGNTGELFF.

This chain joins TRBV5-4 and TRBJ2-3, with a possible D match to TRBD2 (5 bases). With 4 bases removed from V and 0 bases from J, the gap between germline ends came to 15 bases. CDR1 SGHNT and CDR2 YYREEE come from the germline V gene (reference sequence). CDR3 length: 16 residues. Here the CDR3 DNA reads TGTGCCAGCAGCCCCGATCCCCGGGGTAGCACAGATACGCAGTATTTT. This sequence encodes CASSPDPRGSTDTQYF. The whole variable domain, filled in from reference TRBV5-4 and TRBJ2-3, reads ETGVTQSPTHLIKTRGQQVTLRCSSQSGHNTVSWYQQALGQGPQFIFQYYREEENGRGNFPPRFSGLQFPNYSSELNVNALELDDSALYLCASSPDPRGSTDTQYFGPGTRLTVL.

This sequence joins TRBV7-9 and TRBJ1-1, with 8 nucleotides matching TRBD1. CDR3 length equals 13 residues. Germline assignment: CDR1 SEHNR and CDR2 FQNEAQ (reference sequence). Trimming at V came to 9 bases and at J to 3 bases, leaving 6 bases not matched to a gene. This chain's CDR3 is CARTDRVDTEAFF. CDR3 DNA: TGTGCCAGAACGGACAGGGTGGACACTGAAGCTTTCTTT.

The genes are TRBV3-1 (or the pseudogene TRBV3-2) and TRBJ2-7; D remains unclear. Germline CDR1 reads LGHDT; CDR2 reads YNNKEL (reference sequence). The CDR3 covers 14 residues. Trimming stripped 1 base from V and 2 bases from J, with 9 bases between. The CDR3 bases are TGTGCCAGCAGCCAAGTAGACGGAGCCTACGAGCAGTACTTC. Protein product: CASSQVDGAYEQYF.

The chain recombines TRBV30 with TRBJ2-5; 9 bases agree with TRBD2. The CDR3 runs 15 residues. The ends lost 3 bases at V and 4 bases at J; junction bases unmatched: 9. Germline V gene data show CDR1 as GTSNPN and CDR2 as SVGIG (reference sequence). CDR3 DNA sequence: TGTGCCTGGAGCTCCGGGACTAGCTCGTCAGAGACCCAGTACTTC. It codes for CAWSSGTSSSETQYF. The variable domain in full, completed from reference TRBV30 and TRBJ2-5, reads SQTIHQWPATLVQPVGSPLSLECTVEGTSNPNLYWYRQAAGRGLQLLFYSVGIGQISSEVPQNLSASRPQDRQFILSSKKLLLSDSGFYLCAWSSGTSSSETQYFGPGTRLLVL.

The V and J genes are TRBV19 and TRBJ2-3; possible D gene TRBD1, 6 bases. The germline V gene has CDR1 LNHDA and CDR2 SQIVND (reference sequence). The CDR3 runs 15 residues. The V gene lost 1 base and the J gene lost 6 bases, with 14 bases spanning the gap. The CDR3 DNA follows: TGTGCCAGTAGTATAGGAGGGGGTTATTCTGATACGCAGTATTTT. This codes for CASSIGGGYSDTQYF.

The J gene is TRBJ1-1, the V gene TRBV7-9, with 7 bases matching TRBD1. The V gene's germline CDR1 is SEHNR and CDR2 FQNEAQ (reference sequence). Trimming removed 0 bases from V and 4 bases from J; junction bases left unmatched: 2. This CDR3 region has 14 residues. The CDR3 sequence is CASSLAGDSTEAFF. The CDR3 DNA reads as TGTGCCAGCAGCTTAGCGGGGGACAGCACTGAAGCTTTCTTT.

V usage is TRBV6-5 and J usage is TRBJ1-6; TRBD1 agrees at 7 bases. The CDR3 runs to 14 residues. V was pared by 6 bases and J by 6 bases, with 5 bases of the junction left unmatched. Germline assignment: CDR1 MNHEY and CDR2 SVGAGI. CDR3 nucleotides: TGTGCCAGCAGCAAGACAGGGAGTAATTCACCCCTCCACTTT. Translating gives CASSKTGSNSPLHF.

The rearrangement uses TRBV10-1 and TRBJ2-3, with D hard to call. Trimming removed 3 bases from V and 6 bases from J, with 10 bases in between. The CDR3 contains 13 residues. Germline-derived CDR1 and CDR2 are WNHNN and SYGVQD (reference sequence). This CDR3 reads CASSESPSDTQYF. The CDR3 DNA follows: TGCGCCAGCAGTGAATCCCCCTCGGATACGCAGTATTTT.

V gene TRBV28 combines with J gene TRBJ1-1, with D unresolved. Trimming removed 3 bases from V and 4 bases from J, with 18 bases in between. Germline loops: CDR1 MDHEN, CDR2 SYDVKM. This CDR3 has 16 residues. CDR3 amino acids: CASSFGGMGLSTEAFF. Written as DNA, the CDR3 is TGTGCCAGCAGTTTTGGAGGGATGGGCCTTAGCACTGAAGCTTTCTTT. Looking up the rest from reference TRBV28 and TRBJ1-1 gives the full variable domain: DVKVTQSSRYLVKRTGEKVFLECVQDMDHENMFWYRQDPGLGLRLIYFSYDVKMKEKGDIPEGYSVSREKKERFSLILESASTNQTSMYLCASSFGGMGLSTEAFFGQGTRLTVV.

The rearrangement links TRBV7-2 to TRBJ2-2, with 9 bases matching TRBD1. The CDR3 loop spans 15 amino acids. The V gene's germline CDR1 is SGHTA and CDR2 FQGNSA. Trimming cost V 5 bases and J 6 bases; bases outside gene matches: 7. CDR3 in amino acids: CASSRDRVGPGELFF. The CDR3 nucleotides are TGTGCCAGCAGCCGGGACAGGGTCGGCCCCGGGGAGCTGTTTTTT. Supplemented by reference TRBV7-2 and TRBJ2-2, the full variable domain reads GAGVSQSPSNKVTEKGKDVELRCDPISGHTALYWYRQSLGQGLEFLIYFQGNSAPDKSGLPSDRFSAERTGGSVSTLTIQRTQQEDSAVYLCASSRDRVGPGELFFGEGSRLTVL.

This chain joins TRBV14 and TRBJ1-2; D remains unclear. V was trimmed by 4 bases and J by 1 base, leaving 10 bases between them. Germline assignment: CDR1 SGHDN and CDR2 FVKESK. The CDR3 has 14 amino acids. CDR3 nucleotides: TGTGCCAGCAGCCCCATAGAGAATAACTATGGCTACACCTTC. The encoded protein is CASSPIENNYGYTF.

The J gene is TRBJ2-3, the V gene TRBV7-9; no definite D call. Germline-derived CDR1 and CDR2 are SEHNR and FQNEAQ (reference sequence). This CDR3 region has 15 residues. V was cut by 4 bases and J by 1 base, with 12 bases left in between. The CDR3 DNA sequence: TGTGCCAGCAGCTCACCCGCGGTGCGCACAGATACGCAGTATTTT. Protein product: CASSSPAVRTDTQYF.